This TCR beta chain was retrieved from a study of cytomegalovirus exposure and HLA in healthy donors. Study observations and caveats: Cytomegalovirus status was reportedly diagnosed by the classifier with high sensitivity and specificity. That first-cohort TCR clusters tended to co-occur in the roughly 130 validation repertoires was found in a later analysis. The study found most TCR sequences rare, yet found some public TCRs in many donors.

This clone occurred once. What it binds is not known. Assay: immunoSEQ multiplex PCR; the TCRdb copy retains only in-frame clones and omits some. Of 110,000 to 150,000 clones listed, about 95% were seen once; the top ten hold around 1.9%. Germline CDR1 is LNHDA and CDR2 is SQIVND (reference sequence). Between the trimmed V and J ends, which lost 3 bases and 2 bases, there was a span of 7 bases. There are 13 residues in the CDR3. The origin of this receptor is a man between 18 and 35 years old in good health and CMV-seropositive. Sequences were obtained from PBMCs. The chain is built from TRBV19 and TRBJ1-2, with D unclear. The CDR3 reads CASSIPGNYGYTF. CDR3 coding DNA: TGTGCCAGTAGTATCCCAGGAAACTATGGCTACACCTTC.